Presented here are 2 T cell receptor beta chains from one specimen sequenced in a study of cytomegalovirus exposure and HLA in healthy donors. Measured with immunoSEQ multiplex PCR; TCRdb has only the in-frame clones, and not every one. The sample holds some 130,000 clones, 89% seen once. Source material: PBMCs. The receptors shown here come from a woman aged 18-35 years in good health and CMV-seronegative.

This chain's CDR3 is CASSPDKRQGIFYTF. For the CDR3, the DNA is TGTGCCAGCAGCCCCGATAAGCGCCAGGGGATTTTCTACACCTTC. The rearrangement uses TRBV5-4 and TRBJ1-2, with D tentatively TRBD1 (6 bases). CDR1 and CDR2 (germline): SGHNT, YYREEE (reference sequence). V lost 4 bases and J lost 10, with 23 bases in between. This CDR3 has 15 residues.

CDR3 region: CASSLAGEAGAFF. CDR3 nucleotide sequence: TGTGCCAGCAGCTTAGCGGGGGAGGCAGGAGCTTTCTTT. The J gene is TRBJ1-1, the V gene TRBV7-9; TRBD1 might be the D (5 bases). Between the trimmed V and J ends, which lost 0 bases and 10 bases, there was a span of 12 bases. Germline CDR1 and CDR2: SEHNR and FQNEAQ (reference sequence). There are 13 residues in the CDR3.